The rows below give T cell receptor beta chains drawn from one sample of a study of identical twins. TCRdb used MiXCR to reprocess the 5' RACE reads, holding one entry per CDR3 protein. The sample consists of roughly 770,000 distinct CDR3 sequences, around a sixth of them appearing once. This sample was shared with a second study, whose subject was T cells expressing NK-cell markers.

Input material: PBMCs. The receptors stem from a woman between 18 and 29 years old in good health. Both conserved end residues are part of each CDR3. The order of the fields is V gene, clone size, J gene, D gene, CDR3 DNA, CDR3 protein. A D gene is named only where the DNA matches it firmly. Where a row states a size, it is once, few, many or the class of an expanded clone; other rows omit it.

V gene: TRBV27; clone size: -; J gene: TRBJ1-4; D gene: TRBD1; CDR3 DNA: TGTGCCAGCAGCAGGGGGCAAGAAAAACTGTTTTTT; CDR3 protein: CASSRGQEKLFF
V gene: TRBV10-3; clone size: -; J gene: TRBJ1-1; D gene: TRBD1; CDR3 DNA: TGTGCCATCAAGGGACAGATGATTGAAGCTTTCTTT; CDR3 protein: CAIKGQMIEAFF
V gene: TRBV12-3/TRBV12-4; clone size: -; J gene: TRBJ2-2; D gene: -; CDR3 DNA: TGTGCCAGCACCACAGGAGGGTGGAGCGGGGAGCTGTTTTTT; CDR3 protein: CASTTGGWSGELFF
V gene: TRBV6-1; clone size: -; J gene: TRBJ2-7; D gene: -; CDR3 DNA: TGTGCCAGCAGTGAAGCCCAGCTCTACGAGCAGTACTTC; CDR3 protein: CASSEAQLYEQYF
V gene: TRBV3-1; clone size: few; J gene: TRBJ2-5; D gene: TRBD2; CDR3 DNA: TGTGCCAGCTCCCCCCCCGGACTAGCTCAAGAGACCCAGTACTTC; CDR3 protein: CASSPPGLAQETQYF
V gene: TRBV11-2; clone size: few; J gene: TRBJ2-7; D gene: -; CDR3 DNA: TGTGCCAGCAGCTTAGTCGTTCCCAGCAACGAGCAGTACTTC; CDR3 protein: CASSLVVPSNEQYF
V gene: TRBV5-1; clone size: -; J gene: TRBJ1-2; D gene: -; CDR3 DNA: TGCGCCAGCAGCCCCGGACTTAACTATGGCTACACCTTC; CDR3 protein: CASSPGLNYGYTF
V gene: TRBV20-1; clone size: -; J gene: TRBJ1-5; D gene: TRBD1; CDR3 DNA: TGCAGTGCAAGGACAGGGAGGAATCAGCCCCAGCATTTT; CDR3 protein: CSARTGRNQPQHF
V gene: TRBV7-8; clone size: few; J gene: TRBJ1-1; D gene: -; CDR3 DNA: TGTGCCAGCAGCATGGGAGACGGGGAGGCTTTCTTT; CDR3 protein: CASSMGDGEAFF
V gene: TRBV12-3/TRBV12-4; clone size: -; J gene: TRBJ2-1; D gene: -; CDR3 DNA: TGTGCCAGCGGGGGTAGCATAGACAATGAGCAGTTCTTC; CDR3 protein: CASGGSIDNEQFF
V gene: TRBV12-3/TRBV12-4; clone size: few; J gene: TRBJ1-3; D gene: -; CDR3 DNA: TGTGCCAGCAGTTTTGGGGTGAGCACCATATATTTT; CDR3 protein: CASSFGVSTIYF
V gene: TRBV12-3/TRBV12-4; clone size: many; J gene: TRBJ2-7; D gene: -; CDR3 DNA: TGTGCCAGCAGTTTTGGAGGGCTTACCTACGAGCAGTACTTC; CDR3 protein: CASSFGGLTYEQYF
V gene: TRBV6-1; clone size: -; J gene: TRBJ1-4; D gene: TRBD1; CDR3 DNA: TGTGCCAGCAGCAGGACAGGGCTTGCAGGTGAAAAACTGTTTTTT; CDR3 protein: CASSRTGLAGEKLFF
V gene: TRBV20-1; clone size: few; J gene: TRBJ2-1; D gene: TRBD2; CDR3 DNA: TGCAGTGCTAGGGGGCGGGGGGAGCAGTTCTTC; CDR3 protein: CSARGRGEQFF
V gene: TRBV6-1; clone size: -; J gene: TRBJ1-5; D gene: -; CDR3 DNA: TGTGCCAGCAGTGAGCCGGGGGCGCAGCCCCAGCATTTT; CDR3 protein: CASSEPGAQPQHF